The present T cell receptor (beta chain) was sequenced within a study of shared clonotypes between healthy human individuals. Libraries were prepared by immunoSEQ multiplex PCR; TCRdb keeps only in-frame clonotypes and omits some of them. The data hold around 2.5 million clones, with roughly 93% observed a single time. The CDR3 totals 15 residues. V gave up 3 bases and J gave up 11 bases, with 23 bases separating them. Germline CDR1 SGHRS, CDR2 YFSETQ. A split of CD4+ cells into CD45RA+ naive and CD45RA-negative memory subsets was performed. This chain links TRBV5-1 with TRBJ1-1, with TRBD1 as a possible D gene (5 bases). The receptor was isolated from a young man in good health. Some clones in this sample may be carry-over from other donors' samples. Material for sequencing was naive CD4+ T cells from PBMCs. Documented subset: CD45RA+ positively selected. DNA for the CDR3: TGCGCCAGCAGCTCCCAGGGTGGGGGGACTGAAGCGGCTTTCTTT. Its translation is CASSSQGGGTEAAFF. Full variable domain (outside the CDR3, taken from reference TRBV5-1 and TRBJ1-1): KAGVTQTPRYLIKTRGQQVTLSCSPISGHRSVSWYQQTPGQGLQFLFEYFSETQRNKGNFPGRFSGRQFSNSRSEMNVSTLELGDSALYLCASSSQGGGTEAAFFGQGTRLTVV.